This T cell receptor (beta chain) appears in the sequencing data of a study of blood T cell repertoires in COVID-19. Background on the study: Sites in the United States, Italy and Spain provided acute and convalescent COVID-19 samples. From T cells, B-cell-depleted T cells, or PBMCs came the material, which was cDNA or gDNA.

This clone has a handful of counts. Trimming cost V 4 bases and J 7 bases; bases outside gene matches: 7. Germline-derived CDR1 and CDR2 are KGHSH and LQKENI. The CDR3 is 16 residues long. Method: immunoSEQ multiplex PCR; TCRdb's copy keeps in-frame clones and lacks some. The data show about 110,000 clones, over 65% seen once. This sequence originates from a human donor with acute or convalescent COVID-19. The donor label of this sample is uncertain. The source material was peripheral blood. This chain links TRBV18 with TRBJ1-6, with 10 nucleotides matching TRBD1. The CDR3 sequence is CASSRAPGQGNSPLHF. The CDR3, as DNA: TGTGCCAGCTCACGAGCTCCGGGACAGGGGAATTCACCCCTCCACTTT.